The 7 T cell receptor beta chains presented below share a single source sample, sequenced in a study of cytomegalovirus exposure and HLA in healthy donors. The study ran its PCR with 60 Vbeta and 13 Jbeta primers. Clones were read by immunoSEQ multiplex PCR, and TCRdb kept only the in-frame ones, dropping some. The data contain roughly 100,000 clones, approximately 66% of them singletons. Source material: PBMCs. All receptors derive from a woman aged 45-60 years in good health and CMV-seronegative.

The chain couples TRBV13 to TRBJ2-5, with 9 bases lining up with TRBD2. The germline V gene has CDR1 PRHDT and CDR2 FYEKMQ (reference sequence). There are 16 residues in the CDR3. Trimming removed 0 bases from V and 5 bases from J; junction bases left unmatched: 7. Here the CDR3 DNA reads TGTGCCAGCAGCTTAGGACCTAGCGGGAACGGGGAGACCCAGTACTTC. Its translation is CASSLGPSGNGETQYF. The variable domain in full, completed from reference TRBV13 and TRBJ2-5, reads AAGVIQSPRHLIKEKRETATLKCYPIPRHDTVYWYQQGPGQDPQFLISFYEKMQSDKGSIPDRFSAQQFSDYHSELNMSSLELGDSALYFCASSLGPSGNGETQYFGPGTRLLVL.

The chain carries TRBV7-3 and TRBJ2-3; TRBD2 agrees at 14 bases. The length of the CDR3 is 15 residues. J lost 6 bases, V lost 5 bases, and 4 bases had no gene match. The germline CDR1 and CDR2 sequences are SGHTA and FQGTGA. For the CDR3, the DNA is TGTGCCAGCAGCGGGACTAGCGGGGGATTGGATACGCAGTATTTT. Amino acid sequence: CASSGTSGGLDTQYF. The whole variable domain, filled in from reference TRBV7-3 and TRBJ2-3, reads GAGVSQTPSNKVTEKGKYVELRCDPISGHTALYWYRQSLGQGPEFLIYFQGTGAADDSGLPNDRFFAVRPEGSVSTLKIQRTERGDSAVYLCASSGTSGGLDTQYFGPGTRLTVL.

The CDR3 sequence is CASSQGTSEPYNEQFF. The CDR3 region has the DNA TGCGCCAGCAGCCAAGGAACTAGCGAACCATACAATGAGCAGTTCTTC. The chain is built from TRBV4-1 and TRBJ2-1; 7 positions agree with TRBD2. Germline V gives CDR1 MGHRA, CDR2 YSYEKL. CDR3 length: 16 residues. The trim removed 1 base at V and 4 bases at J, leaving 7 bases unmatched.

This clone was counted a few times. This sequence joins TRBV4-1 and TRBJ2-1; unclear D gene. With 4 bases removed from V and 4 bases from J, the gap between germline ends came to 8 bases. Per the germline V gene, CDR1 is MGHRA and CDR2 is YSYEKL. The CDR3 totals 13 residues. The DNA for the CDR3 is TGCGCCAGCAGCCCCGAGGTTTACAATGAGCAGTTCTTC. Amino acids: CASSPEVYNEQFF.

The chain couples TRBV5-4 to TRBJ2-1; D is unclear. The CDR3 spans 13 residues. V lost 0 bases, J lost 4 bases, and 5 bases lay in between. Per germline, CDR1 SGHNT and CDR2 YYREEE (reference sequence). The CDR3 region has the DNA TGTGCCAGCAGCTTGGACAGTTACAATGAGCAGTTCTTC. Translated: CASSLDSYNEQFF.

The chain employs TRBV27 and TRBJ2-1; 9 bases line up with TRBD1. The CDR3 sequence is 18 residues long. Germline V gives CDR1 MNHEY, CDR2 SMNVEV (reference sequence). J lost 0 bases, V lost 7 bases, and 13 bases had no gene match. The CDR3 protein is CASKAFYLGQGSYNEQFF. In DNA form, the CDR3 reads TGTGCCAGCAAGGCTTTTTATCTGGGACAGGGCTCCTACAATGAGCAGTTCTTC.

The rearrangement joins TRBV19 to TRBJ2-1, with a weak D call TRBD1 (6 bases). In germline, CDR1 is LNHDA, CDR2 SQIVND (reference sequence). The ends were cut back, 0 bases at V and 0 bases at J, with 15 bases in the middle. The CDR3 has 18 residues. As DNA, the CDR3 is TGTGCCAGTAGTATAGACCCGGTGGGACAAAGCTCCTACAATGAGCAGTTCTTC. Translating it yields CASSIDPVGQSSYNEQFF.